This T cell receptor (beta chain) was sequenced during a study of T cell changes during pregnancy in multiple sclerosis. The germline V gene has CDR1 SGHDT and CDR2 YYEEEE. The CDR3 contains 16 residues. After removal of 3 bases from V and 8 bases from J, the junction contained 11 bases not matched to a gene. Libraries were prepared by immunoSEQ multiplex PCR; TCRdb keeps only in-frame clonotypes and omits some of them. The data contain tens of thousands of clones, nearly 95% of them singletons. The sample was peripheral blood, taken in the third trimester of pregnancy. This clonotype was obtained from a female donor with multiple sclerosis, enrolled in a pregnancy study. This chain uses TRBV5-6 with TRBJ2-2, with 9 bases lining up with TRBD2. This chain's CDR3 is CASSYRGSGRAGELFF. As DNA, the CDR3 is TGTGCCAGCAGCTACAGAGGTAGCGGGAGAGCGGGGGAGCTGTTTTTT.